These T cell receptor beta chains were read from a single sample in a study of cytomegalovirus exposure and HLA in healthy donors. The protocol was immunoSEQ multiplex PCR, while the TCRdb copy is restricted to in-frame clones and leaves out a portion. The data hold around 100,000 clones, with roughly 80% observed a single time. Sequencing was done on a sample of PBMCs. These TCRs come from a male donor in good health and CMV-seropositive. The CDR3 runs from the conserved cysteine through the conserved F or W. D genes are given only for firm matches. Clone size is not always given. Where it is, it says once, few, many or a class for expanded clones.

d_call j_call clone_size v_call cdr3_nt cdr3_aa
NA TRBJ1-2 once TRBV28 TGTGCCAGCAGTGGCACCCTTGGACTCAACTATGGCTACACCTTC CASSGTLGLNYGYTF
NA TRBJ2-1 once TRBV7-8 TGTGCCAGCAGCTTAGGAAGGGGCTCCTACAATGAGCAGTTCTTC CASSLGRGSYNEQFF
NA TRBJ1-5 once TRBV10-3 TGTGCCATCAGTGAGTCTGGCTTGACGGGAGGCAATCAGCCCCAGCATTTT CAISESGLTGGNQPQHF
NA TRBJ2-7 NA TRBV2 TGTGCCAGCAGCCCACAGGGTTACCACGAGCAGTACTTC CASSPQGYHEQYF
NA TRBJ1-2 NA TRBV7-9 TGTGCCAGCAGCTTACTGGGACTCTCCCATGGCTACACCTTC CASSLLGLSHGYTF
TRBD2 TRBJ2-5 NA TRBV9 TGTGCCAGCAGCATACAAGCGGGAATCGTAGAGACCCAGTACTTC CASSIQAGIVETQYF
NA TRBJ2-7 NA TRBV7-9 TGTGCCAGCAGCCCTCTACTCGGACAGCGCTACTACGAGCAGTACTTC CASSPLLGQRYYEQYF
NA TRBJ2-7 NA TRBV30 TGTGCCTGGAGCCAGGACAGATTCTCCTACGAGCAGTACTTC CAWSQDRFSYEQYF
NA TRBJ1-1 NA TRBV7-7 TGTGCTAGCAGCTTTGGTAGAGGAACTGAAGCTTTCTTT CASSFGRGTEAFF
NA TRBJ2-3 NA TRBV30 TGTGCCTGGGAGGTAGGACTGGGAGATACGCAGTATTTT CAWEVGLGDTQYF
NA TRBJ2-2 NA TRBV28 TGTGCCAGCAGTTCCGTGGGACAGAACACCGGGGAGCTGTTTTTT CASSSVGQNTGELFF
TRBD1 TRBJ2-2 NA TRBV30 TGTGCCTGGAGTGACGGGACAGGGGAAGACACCGGGGAGCTGTTTTTT CAWSDGTGEDTGELFF
TRBD1 TRBJ2-7 NA TRBV19 TGTGCCAGTAGTCCGGGACAGGGATTCTACGAGCAGTACTTC CASSPGQGFYEQYF
TRBD1 TRBJ2-1 NA TRBV11-2 TGTGCCAGCAGCTTAGCGGGACAGAGCAATGAGCAGTTCTTC CASSLAGQSNEQFF
TRBD2 TRBJ2-1 NA TRBV7-2 TGTGCCAGCAGCTGGAGCTCGGGGGGCAATGAGCAGTTCTTC CASSWSSGGNEQFF
TRBD2 TRBJ2-2 once TRBV11-3 TGTGCCAGCAGCTGTGGGACTAGCGGAGCCTCGAACACCGGGGAGCTGTTTTTT CASSCGTSGASNTGELFF
TRBD1 TRBJ2-7 NA TRBV7-9 TGTGCCAGCAACATACAGGGGAAGCAGTACTTC CASNIQGKQYF
NA TRBJ1-5 few TRBV5-8 TGTGCCAGCAGCTTGGTACGGTCCGCAGGGCCCCAGCATTTT CASSLVRSAGPQHF
NA TRBJ2-1 NA TRBV19 TGTGCCAGTAGGGGGGCCGGCGGGCGATCAAATGAGCAGTTCTTC CASRGAGGRSNEQFF
NA TRBJ2-7 NA TRBV28 TGTGCCAGCATGTTTTCGGTATCAAGCTACGAGCAGTACTTC CASMFSVSSYEQYF
NA TRBJ2-7 NA TRBV6-5 TGTGCCAGCAGTTACATGACAGGACCCTACGAGCAGTACTTC CASSYMTGPYEQYF
NA TRBJ2-7 NA TRBV5-1 TGCGCCAGCAGCTTTCCGGGGACCTACGAGCAGTACTTC CASSFPGTYEQYF
NA TRBJ2-3 NA TRBV14 TGTGCCAGCAACTTTAGGGCGGGAGATACGCAGTATTTT CASNFRAGDTQYF
TRBD2 TRBJ2-3 NA TRBV6-5 TGTGCCAGCAGGCCCCGACTAGCGGGCCCAGATACGCAGTATTTT CASRPRLAGPDTQYF
NA TRBJ2-5 NA TRBV29-1 TGCAGCGTTGGGGGAAAGGGGCAGGGTCTCGCCCTTTCGGATACCCAGTACTTC CSVGGKGQGLALSDTQYF
NA TRBJ2-2 NA TRBV2 TGTGCCAGCAGCCTACAGGTTTCCGGGGAGCTGTTTTTT CASSLQVSGELFF